This is a list of T cell receptor beta chains from one sample in a study of cytomegalovirus exposure and HLA in healthy donors. The repertoire was sequenced with immunoSEQ multiplex PCR; TCRdb's copy has only in-frame clones and lacks some. Of some 66,000 clones in the sample, around 97% were seen once. Sequencing input: PBMCs. The receptors stem from a woman aged 18-35 years in good health and CMV-seropositive. The CDR3 runs from the conserved cysteine through the conserved F or W. Fields, in order: D gene, J gene, V gene, clone size, CDR3 DNA, CDR3 protein. The D gene is left open where the match is weak. For some rows the clone size is stated as once, few or many, or as a class when expanded; others skip it.

>TRBD2|TRBJ2-1|TRBV5-6|.
TGTGCCAGCAGTAATACCGGGACTAGCGAAATCTACAATGAGCAGTTCTTC
CASSNTGTSEIYNEQFF
>.|TRBJ2-7|TRBV2|.
TGTGCCAGCAGTGAAGGACTAGTTGCAATCCACGAGCAGTACTTC
CASSEGLVAIHEQYF
>.|TRBJ1-1|TRBV7-8|.
TGTGCCAGCAGCTTAGCGCGGAGGAAGGCAGCTGAAGCTTTCTTT
CASSLARRKAAEAFF
>TRBD2|TRBJ2-5|TRBV9|.
TGTGCCAGCAGCGTAGGGCCTTCGGGAGGGACGGAGACCCAGTACTTC
CASSVGPSGGTETQYF
>TRBD2|TRBJ2-3|TRBV7-9|once
TGTGCCAGCAGCCCATCTTTCCAGGGACTAGCTCGCACAGATACGCAGTATTTT
CASSPSFQGLARTDTQYF
>.|TRBJ1-4|TRBV6-5|.
TGTGCCAGCGGCCAAGAAGGCGGGGGCGAAAAACTGTTTTTT
CASGQEGGGEKLFF
>.|TRBJ2-7|TRBV7-9|.
TGTGCCAGCAGCTCCAACGAGCAGTACTTC
CASSSNEQYF
>TRBD2|TRBJ2-5|TRBV5-4|.
TGTGCCAGCAGCCTGACTAGCGGCCAAGAGACCCAGTACTTC
CASSLTSGQETQYF
>TRBD1|TRBJ2-7|TRBV27|.
TGTGCCAGCAGTTACAGACAGGGGAGCTCCTACGAGCAGTACTTC
CASSYRQGSSYEQYF
>.|TRBJ2-3|TRBV27|once
TGTGCCAGCGCCTCCGGCGGAATCGATACGCAGTATTTT
CASASGGIDTQYF
>.|TRBJ1-2|TRBV9|.
TGTGCCAGCAGCGGTGGGCATTCATTTTCCTTC
CASSGGHSFSF
>.|TRBJ2-7|TRBV10-3|.
TGTGCCATCACCTCAGACAGTTCCTACGAGCAGTACTTC
CAITSDSSYEQYF
>TRBD1|TRBJ2-6|TRBV11-3|.
TGTGCCAGCAGCCCCGGGACAGGTAACTCTGGGGCCAACGTCCTGACTTTC
CASSPGTGNSGANVLTF
>.|TRBJ2-3|TRBV9|.
TGTGCCAGCAGCGTAGTCTCTTCAGATACGCAGTATTTT
CASSVVSSDTQYF
>.|TRBJ2-7|TRBV19|.
TGTGCCAGTAGTATGGAGGGCTACGAGCAGTACTTC
CASSMEGYEQYF
>.|TRBJ1-3|TRBV2|.
TGTGCCAGCGGCGGACGGACTGTATATTTT
CASGGRTVYF
>TRBD2|TRBJ2-5|TRBV6-8|.
TGTGCCAGCAGTTACTCAGGACTAGCGGGAGGGCCGGTTGTGGAGACCCAGTACTTC
CASSYSGLAGGPVVETQYF
>.|TRBJ2-7|TRBV7-6|.
TGTGCCAGCAGCGGGGGCCACGAGCAGTACTTC
CASSGGHEQYF
>TRBD1|TRBJ2-3|TRBV5-1|.
TGCGCCAGCAGCTTAGACAGGGTCCCAGATACGCAGTATTTT
CASSLDRVPDTQYF
>TRBD1|TRBJ2-1|TRBV4-1|.
TGCGCCAGCAGCCAAGGGACAGGGAATGAGCAGTTCTTC
CASSQGTGNEQFF
>TRBD2|TRBJ2-7|TRBV7-3|.
TGTGCCAGCAGCTTAGGGACTAGCGGGACCTACGAGCAGTACTTC
CASSLGTSGTYEQYF
>.|TRBJ2-2|TRBV15|.
TGTGCCACCAGCAGACAAGACAGAACGAACACCGGGGAGCTGTTTTTT
CATSRQDRTNTGELFF
>.|TRBJ2-3|TRBV28|.
TGTGCCAGCAGTTCCCTTCCGCGGGGCCCAGATACGCAGTATTTT
CASSSLPRGPDTQYF
>TRBD1|TRBJ1-4|TRBV6-1|.
TGTGCCAGCAGCCGGGACAGAAATAATGAAAAACTGTTTTTT
CASSRDRNNEKLFF
>.|TRBJ1-4|TRBV27|.
TGTGCCAGCAGCCCGGTTGCAACTAATGAAAAACTGTTTTTT
CASSPVATNEKLFF
>.|TRBJ1-5|TRBV28|once
TGTGCCAGCAGTTCCCCCGACAGATATAGCAATCAGCCCCAGCATTTT
CASSSPDRYSNQPQHF
>.|TRBJ2-1|TRBV12-5|.
TGTGCTAGTGCTATCGGGGGGCCAAACAATGAGCAGTTCTTC
CASAIGGPNNEQFF
>TRBD1|TRBJ2-1|TRBV9|.
TGTGCCAGCAACAAAGCGGACAGGGATGAGCAGTTCTTC
CASNKADRDEQFF
>TRBD1|TRBJ2-1|TRBV9|.
TGTGCCAGCAGCGGACAGGGTAGGGAGCAGTTCTTC
CASSGQGREQFF
>TRBD2|TRBJ2-1|TRBV30|.
TGTGCCTGGAGGGGACTAGCGGGCGCCGGAGGTATGGGTGAGCAGTTCTTC
CAWRGLAGAGGMGEQFF
>TRBD1|TRBJ2-7|TRBV9|.
TGTGCCAGCAGCAGACGGGACAGCGACGAGCAGTACTTC
CASSRRDSDEQYF